This TCR beta chain was obtained from a study of T-cell reconstitution after alpha-beta-depleted transplantation in children. Study conclusions and caveats: Counts and diversity of T cells one year after transplant came mostly from newly produced T cells. Some patients showed high day-60 TCRbeta diversity, which derived from surviving recipient T cells and thymic progenitors.

J lost 5 bases, V lost 3 bases, and 10 bases had no gene match. Germline V lookup: CDR1 DFQATT, CDR2 SNEGSKA (reference sequence). The CDR3 is made up of 16 amino acids. This clonotype showed up many times. Its specificity is not known. Unique molecular identifiers tagged the TCRbeta library. TCRdb re-derived calls from the PCR reads in MiXCR, one entry per CDR3 protein. Of around 140,000 distinct CDR3 sequences in the sample, roughly 9% were seen once. The clonotype comes from a female patient between 2 and 15 years old who had a stem cell transplant for congenital amegakaryocytic thrombocytopenia, so the T cells may come from the graft donor. The gene calls are TRBV20-1 and TRBJ2-1, with 10 bases identical to TRBD2. The material was PBMCs, mostly from graft donor cells, obtained 180 days after TCRalphabeta/CD19-depleted stem cell transplant. The CDR3 nucleotides read TGCAGTGCTAGCGTACTTAGCGGGAGGATGGACAATGAGCAGTTCTTC. Translation gives CSASVLSGRMDNEQFF.